A selection of T cell receptor delta chains follows, all from one sample in a study of gamma-delta T cells after stem cell transplantation. TCRdb redid clone calling on the RT-PCR reads using CATT. There are 5,000 to 7,500 delta-chain clones in the sample; 20% to 25% occur only once, and approximately 18% lies in the top ten. The sample taken for sequencing was gamma-delta T cells. The receptor source for this set is a human donor. It is not recorded whose cells these are; they may come from a transplant donor. CDR3s include the opening cysteine and the closing phenylalanine or tryptophan. D genes are given only for firm matches. A clone size is listed for some rows: how often the clone was seen (once, few, many), or a class if it is expanded.

J gene	V gene	clone size	D gene	CDR3 DNA	CDR3 protein
TRDJ1	TRDV2	few	TRDD3	TGTGCCTGTGACTCCGTGGATACTACTGGGGGATTTTCGTACACCGATAAACTCATCTTT	CACDSVDTTGGFSYTDKLIF
TRDJ1	TRDV2	-	TRDD3	TGTGCCTGTGACACCTTACTGGGGGATACCGGTATGTCGGGGAACACCGATAAACTCATCTTT	CACDTLLGDTGMSGNTDKLIF
TRDJ1	TRDV2	few	TRDD3	TGTGCCTGTGACACCTTACTGAGGGATACGCGGCACGATAAACTCATCTTT	CACDTLLRDTRHDKLIF
TRDJ1	TRDV2	medium-sized	-	TGTGCCTGTGACACCCCATTTGAACTGGGTGGACCGACGGACCCCAATAAACTCATCTTT	CACDTPFELGGPTDPNKLIF
TRDJ3	TRDV2	medium-sized	TRDD3	TGTGCCTGTGACACGCTTTACTGGGGGCTACCACCCTGGGACACCCGACAGATGTTTTTC	CACDTLYWGLPPWDTRQMFF
TRDJ1	TRDV2	-	TRDD3	TGTGCCTGTGACACTCCTTTTTCGCGGGATAATACAATACTGGGGGAAGATAAACTCATCTTT	CACDTPFSRDNTILGEDKLIF
TRDJ3	TRDV2	-	-	TGTGCCTGTGGCACTGTGGGGGGATCCTGGGACACCCGACAGATGTTTTTC	CACGTVGGSWDTRQMFF
TRDJ1	TRDV2	-	TRDD3	TGTGCCTGTGACAAACTGGGGGAGTACACCGATAAACTCATCTTT	CACDKLGEYTDKLIF
TRDJ1	TRDV2	few	-	TGTGCCTGTGACACCGTTGGGGGGTACACCGATAAACTCATCTTT	CACDTVGGYTDKLIF
TRDJ1	TRDV2	-	TRDD3	TGTGCCTGTGACACCCTGGGGGGTCTTCCGCCGTACACCGATAAACTCATCTTT	CACDTLGGLPPYTDKLIF
TRDJ3	TRDV2	few	TRDD3	TGTGCCAGTGACACCACCTTCAGCTTACTGGAAACTGGGGGATTAAGAAGCTCCTGGGACACCCGACAGATGTTTTTC	CASDTTFSLLETGGLRSSWDTRQMFF
TRDJ1	TRDV2	-	TRDD3	TGTGCCTGTGACACCGTCGGGGGGATACGCGTATATCCGGGCACCGATAAACTCATCTTT	CACDTVGGIRVYPGTDKLIF
TRDJ1	TRDV2	-	TRDD3	TGTGCCTGTGACACCGTGGAGGGGGGGATACGCTTCGGCGATAAACTCATCTTT	CACDTVEGGIRFGDKLIF
TRDJ3	TRDV2	few	TRDD3	TGTGCCTGTGACACCTCTCTAATAGGGGGATACCCGGCCTGGGACACCCGACAGATGTTTTTC	CACDTSLIGGYPAWDTRQMFF
TRDJ1	TRDV2	medium-sized	TRDD3	TGTGCCTGTGACACAGGGGCCCACCTTCGTACTGGGGGATACGGAGAGGGCCGGTACACCGATAAACTCATCTTT	CACDTGAHLRTGGYGEGRYTDKLIF
TRDJ1	TRDV2	medium-sized	TRDD3	TGTGCCTGTGACATTTGGGGGATACACACCGATAAACTCATCTTT	CACDIWGIHTDKLIF
TRDJ1	TRDV2	-	-	TGTGCCTGTGACACCGTGGGGGGAGGGAGGGTCACCGATAAACTCATCTTT	CACDTVGGGRVTDKLIF
TRDJ1	TRDV2	-	TRDD3	TGTGCCTGTGACACTGCGGGGATAAGAACCGATAAACTCATCTTT	CACDTAGIRTDKLIF
TRDJ1	TRDV2	few	TRDD3	TGTGCCTGTGAGCCTCTGGGGGATACAACCACTAAACTCATCTTT	CACEPLGDTTTKLIF
TRDJ1	TRDV1	-	TRDD3	TGTGCTCTTGGGCCCACCACTGGGGGATACGCCGATAAACTCATCTTT	CALGPTTGGYADKLIF
TRDJ3	TRDV2	-	TRDD3	TGTGCCTGTGACACCGTGAGACTGGGGGATACGCGGGTTTCCTGGGACACCCGACAGATGTTTTTC	CACDTVRLGDTRVSWDTRQMFF
TRDJ1	TRDV2	few	-	TGTGCCTGTGACGCGCTCGGTCGAACCGATAAACTCATCTTT	CACDALGRTDKLIF
TRDJ1	TRDV2	-	TRDD3	TGTGCCTGTGACTTACTGGGGGTGTACACCGATAAACTCATCTTT	CACDLLGVYTDKLIF
TRDJ2	TRDV2	medium-sized	-	TGTGCCTGTGACACATTGGCCGGGCGCTTGGAGACAGCACAACTCTTCTTT	CACDTLAGRLETAQLFF
TRDJ1	TRAV29/DV5	few	TRDD3	TGTGCAGCAAGCGGGCCGTGGGGCCTTCTGGGGGATAGGTACACCGATAAACTCATCTTT	CAASGPWGLLGDRYTDKLIF
TRDJ1	TRDV2	-	-	TGTGCCTGTGAGGAGATACGCACCATACACACCGATAAACTCATCTTT	CACEEIRTIHTDKLIF
TRDJ1	TRDV2	medium-sized	-	TGTGCCTGTGACACGGTCCGGGGACTCGTCAGCACCGATAAACTCATCTTT	CACDTVRGLVSTDKLIF
TRDJ3	TRDV2	medium-sized	TRDD3	TGTGCCTGTGACACGGTGGGGGATACGTCCTGGGACACCCGACAGATGTTTTTC	CACDTVGDTSWDTRQMFF